This record concerns one TCR beta chain sequence. Its antigen is still unknown. No per-base quality is available; no much larger clone lies one base away. Taken from the germline V gene (reference sequence), the CDR1 and CDR2 loops are WNHNN and SYGVQD. Spanning cysteine to phenylalanine, the CDR3 consists of 13 amino acids. Kept here is only the CDR3 DNA, which spans 39 bases and is read in frame from base 1. The junction shows trimming of 6 bases on V and 8 bases on J, plus 16 bases between the germline ends. The record originates from a study of CD8+ T cells in alopecia areata (dated by TCRdb to the late 2010s). Background on the whole study: Treated patients were enrolled in an open-label pilot trial of oral tofacitinib, 5 to 10 mg twice daily, for moderate-to-severe alopecia areata. Patients received tofacitinib for 6 to 18 months and were then followed off drug for 6 months to check for delayed response and recurrence. In treated patients, disease severity was measured using the SALT score, which gives the percentage of scalp surface area affected. To study T cell clonal expansion in alopecia areata, the researchers applied high-throughput TCRbeta sequencing to both the C3H/HeJ mouse model and human patients. Scalp tissue and sorted CD4+ and CD8+ peripheral blood T cells from patchy and totalis/universalis alopecia areata patients and from healthy controls were covered by human TCRbeta sequencing. Biopsies were taken from tofacitinib-treated patients at baseline and again at 4 and 24 weeks into treatment, and several of those patients also had a later scalp biopsy. Scalp clonality was compared among normal scalp (n=4), patchy alopecia areata scalp (n=8), and alopecia totalis/universalis scalp (n=8). RNA was extracted with the PAXgene miRNA kit for fixed scalp, the miRNeasy kit for PBMCs, and the RNeasy kit for mouse skin. Amplification of TCRbeta CDR3 regions was done by immunoSEQ multiplex PCR using 35 Vbeta forward primers and 13 Jbeta reverse primers. The full study reports these points: During tofacitinib treatment, many expanded lesional clones remained in scalp and blood, and this persistence may partly explain relapse after treatment is stopped. Because the treated cohort was small and included a single nonresponder, larger studies are needed to assess links between baseline CD8+ expansion and response. Unlike mouse skin, where gammadelta T cells dominate, normal human skin contains resident alphabeta T cells that get sequenced too, which complicates analysis of the scalp TCR repertoire. Scalp clonality and the number of expanded CD8+ clones among the top 100 scalp clones were significantly decreased by tofacitinib. Compared with normal scalp, lesional scalp had higher clonality and more expanded CD8+ clones, particularly in alopecia totalis/universalis, a pattern that suggests antigenic drive. Compared with mice, TCR sequences shared between patients were less clear, possibly partly because of HLA diversity across the patient population.

Receptors were amplified or captured by the immunoSEQ multiplex PCR assay. RNA was extracted from all samples and reverse transcribed into cDNA as template for TCR sequencing. SuperScript III was used to make first-strand cDNA, primed with a 2:1 mix of oligo-dT and random hexamers. A synthetic immune receptor repertoire was used to measure amplification bias, and any remaining bias was corrected computationally. For the original study's pipeline: Raw reads were preprocessed to remove errors, and CDR3 was defined according to IMGT conventions as the region from the conserved cysteine to phenylalanine. Clonality was computed as 1 minus the Shannon entropy, with the entropy normalized by log2 of the number of productive unique TCRs. Whether each scalp clone was CD4 or CD8 was inferred by checking scalp TCRbeta sequences against the CD4 and CD8 repertoires from sorted blood. Entries here come from immuneACCESS through TCRdb and include only in-frame sequences with V and J called. Some clones fail to appear in such tables; in the studies checked, an unresolved V gene covers under half of the shortfall, and the cause of the remainder is unknown. V and J calls and clone size are those listed in that table; D and trimming were worked out from the DNA. The table for this sample lists around 190,000 clones; over 55% of them were counted only once. The biggest ten clones account for just over 1% of the sample.

This sample's time point label indicates: about 25 weeks on oral tofacitinib. In light of the paper, this sample's treatment or condition label describes: oral pan-JAK inhibitor, 5-10 mg twice daily. Lesional scalp punch biopsies and peripheral blood were collected from alopecia areata patients. PBMCs were isolated by density centrifugation and stained for CD3, CD4 and CD8, after which CD4+ and CD8+ T cells were sorted on a FACSAria. Recombination joined TRBV10-1 with TRBJ1-2; matching of 6 bases hints at TRBD1 as the D gene. This clonotype originated in a human donor with alopecia areata. Sequences were derived from CD4+ T cells sorted from blood, sampled at week 24, from a patient treated with tofacitinib. DNA sequence: TGCGCCAGCAGCCCACAGGGAACCTCCGGCTACACCTTC. It codes for CASSPQGTSGYTF.